This TCR beta chain stems from a study of shared clonotypes between healthy human individuals. The naive CD8 fraction comprised CD45RO-negative cells positively selected for CCR7 and excluded terminally differentiated effector memory CD45RA+ cells. Donors comprised healthy HIV-negative adults lacking recent acute infections or vaccinations. The V gene's germline CDR1 is MGHDK and CDR2 SYGVNS. This CDR3 is 14 amino acids long. Trimming removed 7 bases from V and 2 bases from J, with 9 bases in between. Sequenced by immunoSEQ multiplex PCR; TCRdb stores in-frame clones only, minus some. The data contain nearly 2 million clones, about 95% of them singletons. As concerns this clone: Antigen: not known.

Whole-study results and caveats: Compared with clonotypes that all four donors shared, non-shared clonotypes had lower generation probabilities.

The sequencing input was naive CD8+ T cells sorted from blood. This TCR derives from a man aged 18 to 30 in good health. The V and J genes are TRBV25-1 and TRBJ1-6, with a tentative D call TRBD1 (5 bases). CDR3 nucleotides: TGTGCCAGCACCGGGGGGGCCTATAATTCACCCCTCCACTTT. This sequence encodes CASTGGAYNSPLHF.